Each of the 9 T cell receptor beta chains below was sequenced from the same sample in a study of response to subunit inactivated influenza vaccine. Each CDR3 protein is one row after TCRdb ran MiXCR on the RT-PCR reads. The sample includes around 530,000 distinct CDR3 sequences, approximately 17% of them seen just once. Here the sequenced sample was CD4+ T cells sorted from PBMCs, taken 23 months after vaccination. These receptor sequences come from a man between 45 and 75 years old who received an inactivated influenza vaccine.

There are a few counts of this clonotype. This chain connects TRBV12-3 or TRBV12-4 to TRBJ2-5; 10 bases agree with TRBD2. CDR3 length: 14 residues. With V trimmed by 6 bases and J by 5 bases, 6 bases remained unmatched. The CDR3 DNA sequence: TGTGCCAGCAGCTGGGGACTAGCGCGCGAGACCCAGTACTTC. This encodes CASSWGLARETQYF.

This clonotype has at least ten counts. This chain joins TRBV12-3 or TRBV12-4 and TRBJ2-7, with D tentatively TRBD1 (5 bases). With 5 bases removed from V and 4 bases from J, the gap between germline ends came to 18 bases. The CDR3 has 15 amino acids. The CDR3 sequence: CASSHTDSFQYEQYF. CDR3 DNA sequence: TGTGCCAGCAGTCATACCGACAGCTTTCAATACGAGCAGTACTTC.

The chain is built from TRBV18 and TRBJ2-7, with TRBD2 as a possible D gene (5 bases). Deletions cut 3 bases from V and 3 bases from J, with 15 bases between. Germline V gives CDR1 KGHSH, CDR2 LQKENI. The CDR3 has 15 amino acids. DNA for the CDR3: TGTGCCAGCTCACCGTCGACGGGAATTGACTACGAGCAGTACTTC. Translating it yields CASSPSTGIDYEQYF.

This clonotype has only a few counts. V usage is TRBV3-1 and J usage is TRBJ2-7, with a possible D match to TRBD1 (6 bases). This CDR3 has 15 residues. With 1 base removed from V and 0 bases from J, the gap between germline ends came to 10 bases. The germline V gene has CDR1 LGHDT and CDR2 YNNKEL (reference sequence). DNA for the CDR3: TGTGCCAGCAGCCAAGTCCAGGGGTCCTCCTACGAGCAGTACTTC. Encoded protein: CASSQVQGSSYEQYF.

The J gene is TRBJ2-3, the V gene TRBV20-1, with 7 bases identical to TRBD2. The CDR3 consists of 14 residues. Unmatched junction bases numbered 3, after V lost 3 bases and J lost 0 bases. CDR1 and CDR2 from the germline V gene are DFQATT and SNEGSKA (reference sequence). The CDR3 bases are TGCAGTGCTAGCGGGAGGACTAGCACAGATACGCAGTATTTT. Translation gives CSASGRTSTDTQYF.

This chain connects TRBV7-9 to TRBJ1-5; perhaps TRBD1 as D (6 bases). From germline, CDR1 is SEHNR and CDR2 FQNEAQ (reference sequence). With 5 bases removed from V and 6 bases from J, the gap between germline ends came to 14 bases. This CDR3 is built from 14 residues. The chain's CDR3 is CASSRAGVAQPQHF. In DNA form, the CDR3 reads TGTGCCAGCAGCAGAGCAGGGGTGGCTCAGCCCCAGCATTTT. Together with reference TRBV7-9 and TRBJ1-5, the CDR3 gives the full variable domain: DTGVSQNPRHKITKRGQNVTFRCDPISEHNRLYWYRQTLGQGPEFLTYFQNEAQLEKSRLLSDRFSAERPKGSFSTLEIQRTEQGDSAMYLCASSRAGVAQPQHFGDGTRLSIL.

The gene calls are TRBV7-2 and TRBJ2-7, with 9 bases matching TRBD1. Per germline, CDR1 SGHTA and CDR2 FQGNSA. Trimming removed 4 bases from V and 5 bases from J; junction bases left unmatched: 6. This CDR3 is 14 amino acids long. CDR3 in DNA: TGTGCCAGCAGCTCACAGGGGGCTTGGCACGAGCAGTACTTC. Protein: CASSSQGAWHEQYF.

This clonotype showed up many times. The chain links TRBV6-1 to TRBJ2-2, with D possibly TRBD1 on 6 matching bases. The V end was cut by 7 bases, the J end by 2 bases, with 11 bases between. From germline, CDR1 is MNHNS and CDR2 SASEGT. The CDR3 extends over 14 amino acids. The CDR3 loop reads CASTRDTNTGELFF. Here the CDR3 DNA reads TGTGCCAGCACCCGGGACACAAACACCGGGGAGCTGTTTTTT.

The genes are TRBV12-3 or TRBV12-4 and TRBJ2-1; D call uncertain. The CDR3 runs to 15 residues. Trimming left V 8 bases short and J 0 bases short, with 14 bases between. The CDR3 reads CASALLSSSYNEQFF. The DNA of the CDR3 is TGTGCCAGCGCACTTCTTTCAAGCTCCTACAATGAGCAGTTCTTC.